This passage covers 21 T cell receptor beta chains from one sample sequenced in a study of cytomegalovirus exposure and HLA in healthy donors. 13 Jbeta primers and 60 Vbeta primers were used for the PCR. Libraries were prepared by immunoSEQ multiplex PCR; TCRdb keeps only in-frame clonotypes and omits some of them. The sample contains about 160,000 clones, around three quarters of which appear only once. The sample was PBMCs. Receptors were obtained from a man aged 30-40 years in good health and CMV-seropositive.

The genes are TRBV7-8 and TRBJ2-2, with D maybe TRBD1 (6 bases). V lost 2 bases and J lost 6, with 19 bases in between. Per the germline V gene, CDR1 is SGHVS and CDR2 is FQNEAQ. The length of the CDR3 is 17 residues. For the CDR3, the DNA is TGTGCCAGCAGCTTAAGCCGAGGGACACCCGGGGCCGGGGAGCTGTTTTTT. Translation: CASSLSRGTPGAGELFF.

The V and J genes are TRBV15 and TRBJ1-5; maybe TRBD1 (6 bases). The CDR3 contains 15 residues. Germline CDR1 and CDR2: LNHNV and YYDKDF (reference sequence). Trimming left V 0 bases short and J 4 bases short, with 10 bases between. The CDR3 protein is CATSRDPGENQPQHF. Here the CDR3 DNA reads TGTGCCACCAGCAGAGATCCAGGGGAGAATCAGCCCCAGCATTTT.

This clone was detected once. The genes are TRBV9 and TRBJ2-3, with D possibly being TRBD1 (8 bases). There are 16 residues in the CDR3. Trimming pared 4 bases from V and 2 bases from J, leaving 17 bases between. The germline V gene has CDR1 SGDLS and CDR2 YYNGEE. This CDR3 is CASSYSGTGATDTQYF. The CDR3 coding sequence is TGTGCCAGCAGCTACAGCGGGACAGGTGCCACAGATACGCAGTATTTT.

The V call is TRBV19, the J call TRBJ2-7; 9 bases are a match to TRBD1. Germline V CDR1 and CDR2: LNHDA, SQIVND (reference sequence). The ends lost 6 bases at V and 2 bases at J; junction bases unmatched: 5. This CDR3 comprises 14 residues. CDR3 DNA: TGTGCCAGTAGCAAATGGGACAGGGCCTACGAGCAGTACTTC. It codes for CASSKWDRAYEQYF.

This clone was detected a few times. The rearrangement joins TRBV7-9 to TRBJ2-2; D remains unclear. CDR1 SEHNR and CDR2 FQNEAQ come from the germline V gene (reference sequence). This CDR3 spans 16 amino acids. Deletions cut 7 bases from V and 1 base from J, with 16 bases between. The CDR3 here is CASKSDGARNTGELFF. As DNA, the CDR3 is TGTGCCAGCAAAAGCGATGGTGCGCGGAACACCGGGGAGCTGTTTTTT.

This clone has more than one count but fewer than ten. The chain has TRBV6-1 and TRBJ2-7; perhaps TRBD2 as D (5 bases). V shed 2 bases and J shed 3 bases, with 17 bases lying between them. Germline V gives CDR1 MNHNS, CDR2 SASEGT. The CDR3 consists of 16 residues. In DNA form, the CDR3 reads TGTGCCAGCAGTGAACAGCCGGGATGGGGTGACTACGAGCAGTACTTC. Protein sequence: CASSEQPGWGDYEQYF.

This clone was found a few times. Compared with germline, one end of the junction differs, possibly owing to a read error. The CDR3 region has the DNA TGTGCCAGCAACTTAGAAAGGGGTACGCGCGATGAGCAGTTCTTC. This encodes CASNLERGTRDEQFF. The chain couples TRBV11-1 to TRBJ2-1; weak D call: TRBD1 (5 bases). The CDR3 consists of 15 residues. CDR1 and CDR2 (germline): SGHAT, FQDESV (reference sequence). Full variable domain (outside the CDR3, taken from reference TRBV11-1 and TRBJ2-1): EAEVAQSPRYKITEKSQAVAFWCDPISGHATLYWYRQILGQGPELLVQFQDESVVDDSQLPKDRFSAERLKGVDSTLKIQPAELGDSAMYLCASNLERGTRDEQFFGPGTRLTVL.

This rearrangement joins TRBV4-1 to TRBJ2-7; 7 bases fit TRBD1. Germline V gene data show CDR1 as MGHRA and CDR2 as YSYEKL. The V and J ends lost 4 bases and 1 base, in that order; junction bases with no gene match: 4. The CDR3 totals 14 residues. The CDR3 nucleotides are TGCGCCAGCAGCCGGCCGGGACAGTCCTACGAGCAGTACTTC. Its protein product is CASSRPGQSYEQYF.

The chain couples TRBV5-1 to TRBJ1-4; D is perhaps TRBD1 (5 bases). CDR3 length equals 15 residues. CDR1 and CDR2 from the germline V gene are SGHRS and YFSETQ. V was clipped by 2 bases and J by 7 bases, with 15 bases between them. CDR3 sequence reads: CASSLLGGSSEKLFF. In nucleotides, the CDR3 is TGCGCCAGCAGCTTACTCGGGGGGTCTAGTGAAAAACTGTTTTTT. The whole variable domain, remainder taken from reference TRBV5-1 and TRBJ1-4, is KAGVTQTPRYLIKTRGQQVTLSCSPISGHRSVSWYQQTPGQGLQFLFEYFSETQRNKGNFPGRFSGRQFSNSRSEMNVSTLELGDSALYLCASSLLGGSSEKLFFGSGTQLSVL.

This clone came up a few times. This sequence joins TRBV2 and TRBJ1-5, with TRBD1 matching 8 bases. This CDR3 region has 16 residues. The V gene's germline CDR1 is SNHLY and CDR2 FYNNEI. With 4 bases clipped from V and 1 base from J, the junction kept 6 bases outside the gene matches. The CDR3 sequence: CASSGPGGASNQPQHF. The CDR3 DNA sequence: TGTGCCAGCAGTGGGCCAGGGGGCGCGAGCAATCAGCCCCAGCATTTT.

This clone has more than one count but fewer than ten. J is TRBJ2-7 and V is TRBV11-2, with 9 bases lining up with TRBD1. Germline V gene data show CDR1 as SGHAT and CDR2 as FQNNGV. With V trimmed by 6 bases and J by 6 bases, 9 bases remained unmatched. CDR3 length equals 14 residues. The CDR3 spells CASSHGQGKREQYF. As DNA, the CDR3 is TGTGCCAGCAGTCATGGACAGGGGAAACGCGAGCAGTACTTC.

The CDR3 reads CASSLYPGEGETQYF. The CDR3 DNA is TGTGCCAGCAGCTTATATCCAGGGGAAGGAGAGACCCAGTACTTC. The chain recombines TRBV7-3 with TRBJ2-5; TRBD1 is a possible D gene (6 bases). Germline V lookup: CDR1 SGHTA, CDR2 FQGTGA. CDR3 length: 15 residues. V was shortened by 2 bases and J by 4 bases, with 14 bases between the two germline ends.

This clone was seen only once. The chain recombines TRBV5-1 with TRBJ1-5; no reliable D call. Germline assignment: CDR1 SGHRS and CDR2 YFSETQ. This CDR3 region has 15 residues. The V gene lost 1 base and the J gene lost 2 bases, with 10 bases spanning the gap. The CDR3: CASSLNGHGNQPQHF. The CDR3 coding sequence is TGCGCCAGCAGCTTGAATGGGCACGGCAATCAGCCCCAGCATTTT.

This chain joins TRBV27 and TRBJ2-7, with D tentatively TRBD2 (6 bases). CDR1 and CDR2 from the germline V gene are MNHEY and SMNVEV (reference sequence). V was clipped by 5 bases and J by 2 bases, with 16 bases between them. The CDR3 has 15 residues. CDR3 bases: TGTGCCAGCAGTGTAAGAGGGGACTTTACCTACGAGCAGTACTTC. Protein sequence: CASSVRGDFTYEQYF.

V and J are TRBV11-2 and TRBJ2-6; no clear D. Between the trimmed V and J ends, which lost 5 bases and 2 bases, there was a span of 4 bases. CDR3 length equals 13 residues. Germline V gene data show CDR1 as SGHAT and CDR2 as FQNNGV. The CDR3 bases are TGTGCCAGCAGCCAGACTGGGGCCAACGTCCTGACTTTC. The encoded protein is CASSQTGANVLTF.

The V and J genes are TRBV4-3 and TRBJ1-6, with 9 bases aligning to TRBD1. The germline CDR1 and CDR2 sequences are LGHNA and YSLEER. V trimming: 0 bases; J trimming: 10 bases; junction bases outside the gene matches: 10. This CDR3 comprises 17 residues. The CDR3 region is CASSQEAWGQGDSPLHF. The CDR3 DNA sequence: TGCGCCAGCAGCCAAGAAGCTTGGGGACAGGGAGACTCACCCCTCCACTTT.

This clone was found once. The chain joins TRBV7-9 to TRBJ2-7; 9 nucleotides line up with TRBD1. Germline CDR1 SEHNR, CDR2 FQNEAQ (reference sequence). This CDR3 region has 15 residues. V gave up 5 bases and J gave up 3 bases; unmatched junction bases: 8. CDR3 DNA sequence: TGTGCCAGCAGCCTTGCTTGGGGACAGGGCTACGAGCAGTACTTC. Protein: CASSLAWGQGYEQYF. The whole variable domain, filled in from reference TRBV7-9 and TRBJ2-7, reads DTGVSQNPRHKITKRGQNVTFRCDPISEHNRLYWYRQTLGQGPEFLTYFQNEAQLEKSRLLSDRFSAERPKGSFSTLEIQRTEQGDSAMYLCASSLAWGQGYEQYFGPGTRLTVT.

Regarding this clone: This CDR3 is also generated by other DNA sequences in the sample. The chain is built from TRBV7-2 and TRBJ2-5; the D gene is possibly TRBD1 (6 bases). CDR1 and CDR2 (germline): SGHTA, FQGNSA. V lost 1 base to trimming and J lost 4 bases, with 7 bases between them. The CDR3 runs to 13 residues. CDR3 bases: TGTGCCAGCAGCTTAGAAGGGGGAGAGACCCAGTACTTC. Translation: CASSLEGGETQYF. Filled out from reference TRBV7-2 and TRBJ2-5, the complete variable domain reads GAGVSQSPSNKVTEKGKDVELRCDPISGHTALYWYRQSLGQGLEFLIYFQGNSAPDKSGLPSDRFSAERTGGSVSTLTIQRTQQEDSAVYLCASSLEGGETQYFGPGTRLLVL.

The chain combines TRBV30 with TRBJ2-5; TRBD1 matches at 8 bases. The CDR3 is made up of 13 amino acids. Germline CDR1 and CDR2: GTSNPN and SVGIG (reference sequence). The ends lost 3 bases at V and 5 bases at J; junction bases unmatched: 5. The CDR3 coding sequence is TGTGCCTGGAGGGGACAGGTCCGGGAGACCCAGTACTTC. It is translated as CAWRGQVRETQYF.

This CDR3 reads CASSEGPGLYEQYF. The CDR3, as DNA: TGTGCCAGCAGTGAAGGCCCAGGGCTGTACGAGCAGTACTTC. This chain joins TRBV6-1 and TRBJ2-7; possible D gene TRBD1, 5 bases. The germline V gene encodes CDR1 MNHNS and CDR2 SASEGT. The V end lost 1 base, the J end lost 4 bases, and 11 bases lay between the germline ends. The CDR3 is 14 residues long.

This clone showed up just a few times. The CDR3 loop is CASSPNTGPNEKLFF. The CDR3 DNA follows: TGTGCCAGCAGCCCTAATACAGGGCCCAATGAAAAACTGTTTTTT. The chain carries TRBV14 and TRBJ1-4; weak D call: TRBD1 (6 bases). This CDR3 region has 15 residues. Trimming stripped 4 bases from V and 5 bases from J, with 14 bases between. Germline V lookup: CDR1 SGHDN, CDR2 FVKESK.